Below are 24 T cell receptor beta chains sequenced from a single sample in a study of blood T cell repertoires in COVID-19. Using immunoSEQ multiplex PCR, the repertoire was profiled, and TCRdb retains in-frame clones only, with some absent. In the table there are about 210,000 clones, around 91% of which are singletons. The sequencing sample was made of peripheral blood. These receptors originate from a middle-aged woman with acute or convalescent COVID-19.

Written as DNA, the CDR3 is TGTGCCAGCAGCCAAGTGACTAGCGACAACACAGATACGCAGTATTTT. Protein: CASSQVTSDNTDTQYF. The chain recombines TRBV3-1 (or the pseudogene TRBV3-2) with TRBJ2-3; TRBD2 matches at 8 bases. This CDR3 comprises 16 residues. V was pared by 1 base and J by 2 bases, with 5 bases of the junction left unmatched. Looked up from germline, CDR1 is LGHDT and CDR2 is YNNKEL (reference sequence).

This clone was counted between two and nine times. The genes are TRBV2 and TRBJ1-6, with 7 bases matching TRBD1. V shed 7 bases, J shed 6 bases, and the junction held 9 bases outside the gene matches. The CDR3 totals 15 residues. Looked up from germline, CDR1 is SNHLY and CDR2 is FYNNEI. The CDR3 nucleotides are TGTGCCAGCATGAGGGACAGTCCGGGTAATTCACCCCTCCACTTT. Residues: CASMRDSPGNSPLHF.

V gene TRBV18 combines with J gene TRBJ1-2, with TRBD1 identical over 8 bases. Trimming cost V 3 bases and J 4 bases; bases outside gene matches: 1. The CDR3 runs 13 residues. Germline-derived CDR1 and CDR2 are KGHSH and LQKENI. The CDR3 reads CASSPTGGYGYTF. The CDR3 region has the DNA TGTGCCAGCTCACCTACAGGGGGCTATGGCTACACCTTC.

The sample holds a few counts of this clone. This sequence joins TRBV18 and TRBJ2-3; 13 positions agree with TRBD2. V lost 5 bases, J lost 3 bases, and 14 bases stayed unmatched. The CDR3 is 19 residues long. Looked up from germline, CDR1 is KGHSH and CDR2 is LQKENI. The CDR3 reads CASSLRLAGGLRKTDTQYF. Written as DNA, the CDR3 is TGTGCCAGCTCATTGCGACTAGCGGGGGGTCTCCGGAAGACAGATACGCAGTATTTT.

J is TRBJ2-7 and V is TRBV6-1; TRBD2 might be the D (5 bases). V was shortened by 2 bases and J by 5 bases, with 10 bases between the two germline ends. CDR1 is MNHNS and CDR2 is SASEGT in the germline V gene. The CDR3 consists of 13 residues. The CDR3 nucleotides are TGTGCCAGCAGTGAAAGGGCAGCGGACGAGCAGTACGTC. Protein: CASSERAADEQYV.

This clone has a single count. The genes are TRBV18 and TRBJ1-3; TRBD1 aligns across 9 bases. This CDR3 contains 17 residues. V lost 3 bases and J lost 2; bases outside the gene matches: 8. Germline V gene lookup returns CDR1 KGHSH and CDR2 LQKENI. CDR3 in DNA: TGTGCCAGCTCACCTTCCCCCGGGACAGGGACTGGAAACACCATATATTTT. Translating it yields CASSPSPGTGTGNTIYF.

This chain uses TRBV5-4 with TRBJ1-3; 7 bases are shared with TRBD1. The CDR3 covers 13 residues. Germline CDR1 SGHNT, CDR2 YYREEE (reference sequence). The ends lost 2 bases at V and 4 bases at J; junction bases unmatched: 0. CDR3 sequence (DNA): TGTGCCAGCAGCTTACAGGGGGGAAACACCATATATTTT. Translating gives CASSLQGGNTIYF.

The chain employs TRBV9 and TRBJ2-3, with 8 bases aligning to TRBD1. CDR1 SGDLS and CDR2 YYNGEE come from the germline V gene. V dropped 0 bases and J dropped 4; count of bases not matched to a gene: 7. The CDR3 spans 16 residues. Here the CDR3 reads CASSVGRSGGSDTQYF. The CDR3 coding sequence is TGTGCCAGCAGCGTAGGTAGGTCAGGGGGCTCAGATACGCAGTATTTT.

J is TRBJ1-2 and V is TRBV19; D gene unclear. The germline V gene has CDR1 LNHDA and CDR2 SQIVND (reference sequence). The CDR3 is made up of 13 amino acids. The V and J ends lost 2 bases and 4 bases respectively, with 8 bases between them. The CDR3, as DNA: TGTGCCAGTAGTATACAGGTCGCCTATGGCTACACCTTC. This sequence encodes CASSIQVAYGYTF. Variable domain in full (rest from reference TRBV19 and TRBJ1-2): DGGITQSPKYLFRKEGQNVTLSCEQNLNHDAMYWYRQDPGQGLRLIYYSQIVNDFQKGDIAEGYSVSREKKESFPLTVTSAQKNPTAFYLCASSIQVAYGYTFGSGTRLTVV.

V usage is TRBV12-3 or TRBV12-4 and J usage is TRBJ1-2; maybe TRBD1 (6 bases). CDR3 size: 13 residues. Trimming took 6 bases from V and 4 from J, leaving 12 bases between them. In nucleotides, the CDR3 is TGTGCCAGCAGCCGAGACAGGCTCTATGGCTACACCTTC. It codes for CASSRDRLYGYTF.

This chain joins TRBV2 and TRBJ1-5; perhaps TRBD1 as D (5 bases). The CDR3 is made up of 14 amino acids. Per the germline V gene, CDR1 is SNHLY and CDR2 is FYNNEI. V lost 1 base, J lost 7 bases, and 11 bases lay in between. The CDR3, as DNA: TGTGCCAGCAGTGAAGGGGGCACGTTCCAGCCCCAGCATTTT. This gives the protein CASSEGGTFQPQHF.

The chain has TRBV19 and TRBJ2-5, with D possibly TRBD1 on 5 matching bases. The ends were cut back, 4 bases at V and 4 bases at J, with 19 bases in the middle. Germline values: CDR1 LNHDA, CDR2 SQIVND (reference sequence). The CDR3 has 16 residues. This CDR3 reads CASSTGIRQWGETQYF. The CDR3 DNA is TGTGCCAGTAGTACAGGGATTCGGCAGTGGGGAGAGACCCAGTACTTC.

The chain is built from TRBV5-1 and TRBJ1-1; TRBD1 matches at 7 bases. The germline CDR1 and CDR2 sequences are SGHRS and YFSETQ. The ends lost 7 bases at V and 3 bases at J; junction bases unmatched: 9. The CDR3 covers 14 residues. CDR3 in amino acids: CASGTGTADTEAFF. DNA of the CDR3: TGCGCCAGCGGCACCGGGACAGCTGACACTGAAGCTTTCTTT.

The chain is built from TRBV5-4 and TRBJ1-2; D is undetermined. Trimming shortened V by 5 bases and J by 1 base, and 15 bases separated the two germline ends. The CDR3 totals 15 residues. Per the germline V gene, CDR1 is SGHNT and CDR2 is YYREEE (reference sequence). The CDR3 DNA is TGTGCCAGCAGGGAAATGGCCCGGGTTAACTATGGCTACACCTTC. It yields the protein CASREMARVNYGYTF.

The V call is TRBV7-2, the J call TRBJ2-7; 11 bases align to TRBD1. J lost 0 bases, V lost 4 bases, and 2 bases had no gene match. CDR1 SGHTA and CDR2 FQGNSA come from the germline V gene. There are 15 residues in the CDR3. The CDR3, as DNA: TGTGCCAGCAGCTGGGACAGGGGGAGCTCCTACGAGCAGTACGTC. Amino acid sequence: CASSWDRGSSYEQYV.

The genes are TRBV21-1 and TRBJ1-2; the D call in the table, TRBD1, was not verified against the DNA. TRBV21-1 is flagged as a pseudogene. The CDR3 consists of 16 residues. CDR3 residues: CASSSYPTVSNYGYTF. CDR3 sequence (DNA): TGTGCCAGCAGCTCCTATCCGACAGTTTCTAACTATGGCTACACCTTC.

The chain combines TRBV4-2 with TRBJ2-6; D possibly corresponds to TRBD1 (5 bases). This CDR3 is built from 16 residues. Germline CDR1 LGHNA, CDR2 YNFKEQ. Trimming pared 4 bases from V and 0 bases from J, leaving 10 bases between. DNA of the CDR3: TGTGCCAGCAGCCGAGAGACAGTCTCTGGGGCCAACGTCCTGACTTTC. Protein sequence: CASSRETVSGANVLTF.

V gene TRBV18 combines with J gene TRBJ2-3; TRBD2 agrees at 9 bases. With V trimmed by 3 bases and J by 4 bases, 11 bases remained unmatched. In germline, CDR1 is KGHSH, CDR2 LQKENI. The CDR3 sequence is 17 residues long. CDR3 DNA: TGTGCCAGCTCACCCCCATCCGGCGGGGGGGCCTCAGATACGCAGTATTTT. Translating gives CASSPPSGGGASDTQYF.

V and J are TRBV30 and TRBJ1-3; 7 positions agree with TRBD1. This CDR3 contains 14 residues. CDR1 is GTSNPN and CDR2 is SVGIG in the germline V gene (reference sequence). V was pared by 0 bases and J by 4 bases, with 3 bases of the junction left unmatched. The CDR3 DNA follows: TGTGCCTGGAGTGTATCGACAGGGGGAAACACCATATATTTT. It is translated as CAWSVSTGGNTIYF.

The CDR3 region has the DNA TGCGCCAGCCGGATTACAGGGGAAGGAAGTCAGCCCCAGCATTTT. It specifies CASRITGEGSQPQHF. The chain combines TRBV23-1 with TRBJ1-5; 7 nucleotides align to TRBD1. TRBV23-1 is filed as an ORF, its function uncertain. The CDR3 covers 15 residues. Losses at the gene ends were 8 bases for V and 6 bases for J; bases not matched to a gene: 13.

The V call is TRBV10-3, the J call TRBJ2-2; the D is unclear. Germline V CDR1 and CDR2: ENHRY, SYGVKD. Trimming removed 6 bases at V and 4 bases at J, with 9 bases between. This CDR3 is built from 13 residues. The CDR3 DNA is TGTGCCATCAGCAAGAGGAGCACCGGGGAGCTGTTTTTT. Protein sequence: CAISKRSTGELFF.

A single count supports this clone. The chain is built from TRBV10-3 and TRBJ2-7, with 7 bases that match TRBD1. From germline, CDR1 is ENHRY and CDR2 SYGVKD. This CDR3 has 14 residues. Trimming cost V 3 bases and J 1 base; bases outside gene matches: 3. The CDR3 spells CAISDGTASYEQYV. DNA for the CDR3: TGTGCCATCAGTGACGGGACAGCTTCCTACGAGCAGTACGTC.

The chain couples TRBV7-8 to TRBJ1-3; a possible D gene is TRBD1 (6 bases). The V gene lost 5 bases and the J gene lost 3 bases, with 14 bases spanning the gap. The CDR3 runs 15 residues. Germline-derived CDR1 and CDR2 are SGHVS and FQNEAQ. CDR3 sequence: CASSPATGYGNTIYF. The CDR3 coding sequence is TGTGCCAGCAGCCCGGCTACAGGGTATGGAAACACCATATATTTT. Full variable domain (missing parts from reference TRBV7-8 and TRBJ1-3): GAGVSQSPRYKVAKRGQDVALRCDPISGHVSLFWYQQALGQGPEFLTYFQNEAQLDKSGLPSDRFFAERPEGSVSTLKIQRTQQEDSAVYLCASSPATGYGNTIYFGEGSWLTVV.

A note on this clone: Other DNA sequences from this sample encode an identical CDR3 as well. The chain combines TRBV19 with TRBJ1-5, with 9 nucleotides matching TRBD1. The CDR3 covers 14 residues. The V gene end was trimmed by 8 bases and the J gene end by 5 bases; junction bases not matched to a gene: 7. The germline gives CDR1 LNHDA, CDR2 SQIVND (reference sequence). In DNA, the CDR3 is TGTGCCAGTCACAGGGGGCGCAGAGATCAGCCCCAGCATTTT. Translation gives CASHRGRRDQPQHF.